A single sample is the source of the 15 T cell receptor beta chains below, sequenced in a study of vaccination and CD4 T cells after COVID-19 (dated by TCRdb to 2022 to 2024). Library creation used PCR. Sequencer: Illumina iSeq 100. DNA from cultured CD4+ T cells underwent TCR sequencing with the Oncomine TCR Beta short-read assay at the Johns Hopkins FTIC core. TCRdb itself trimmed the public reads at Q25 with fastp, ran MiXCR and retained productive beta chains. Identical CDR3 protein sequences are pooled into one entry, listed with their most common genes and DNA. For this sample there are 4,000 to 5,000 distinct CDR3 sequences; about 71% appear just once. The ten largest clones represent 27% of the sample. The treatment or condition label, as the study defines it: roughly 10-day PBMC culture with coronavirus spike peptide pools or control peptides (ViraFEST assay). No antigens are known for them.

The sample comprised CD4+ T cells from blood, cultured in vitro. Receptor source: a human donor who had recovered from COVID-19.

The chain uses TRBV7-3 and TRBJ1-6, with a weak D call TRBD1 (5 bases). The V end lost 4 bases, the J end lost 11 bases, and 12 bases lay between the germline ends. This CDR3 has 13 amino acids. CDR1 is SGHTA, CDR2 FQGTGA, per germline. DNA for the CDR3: TGTGCCAGCAGCTCTGGGGGGGGAGCACCCCTCCACTTT. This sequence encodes CASSSGGGAPLHF.

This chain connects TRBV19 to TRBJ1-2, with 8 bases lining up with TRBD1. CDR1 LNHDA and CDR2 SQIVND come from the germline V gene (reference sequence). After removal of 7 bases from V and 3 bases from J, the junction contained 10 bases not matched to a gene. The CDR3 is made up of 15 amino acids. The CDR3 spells CASTDPRGRHYGYTF. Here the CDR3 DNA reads TGTGCCAGTACCGACCCCAGGGGGCGGCACTATGGCTACACCTTC. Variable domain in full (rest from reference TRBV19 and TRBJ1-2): DGGITQSPKYLFRKEGQNVTLSCEQNLNHDAMYWYRQDPGQGLRLIYYSQIVNDFQKGDIAEGYSVSREKKESFPLTVTSAQKNPTAFYLCASTDPRGRHYGYTFGSGTRLTVV.

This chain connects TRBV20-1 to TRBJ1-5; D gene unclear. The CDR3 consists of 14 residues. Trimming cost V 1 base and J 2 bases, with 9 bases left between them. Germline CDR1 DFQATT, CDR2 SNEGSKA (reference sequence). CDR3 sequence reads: CSARAPYGNQPQHF. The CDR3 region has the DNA TGCAGTGCTAGAGCCCCTTACGGCAATCAGCCCCAGCATTTT.

As DNA, the CDR3 is TGTGCCATCAGGGCCGGGGGGCGGACAGATACGCAGTATTTT. Encoded protein: CAIRAGGRTDTQYF. The chain is built from TRBV10-3 and TRBJ2-3; tentative D call: TRBD2 (7 bases). Trimming stripped 6 bases from V and 3 bases from J, with 13 bases between. CDR3 length: 14 residues. Germline V gene sequence: CDR1 ENHRY, CDR2 SYGVKD.

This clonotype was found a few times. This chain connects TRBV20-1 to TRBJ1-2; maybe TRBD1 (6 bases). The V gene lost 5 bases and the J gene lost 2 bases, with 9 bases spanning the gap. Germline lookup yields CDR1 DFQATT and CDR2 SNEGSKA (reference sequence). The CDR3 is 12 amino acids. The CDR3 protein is CSAGQPNYGYTF. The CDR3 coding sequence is TGCAGTGCTGGACAGCCAAACTATGGCTACACCTTC.

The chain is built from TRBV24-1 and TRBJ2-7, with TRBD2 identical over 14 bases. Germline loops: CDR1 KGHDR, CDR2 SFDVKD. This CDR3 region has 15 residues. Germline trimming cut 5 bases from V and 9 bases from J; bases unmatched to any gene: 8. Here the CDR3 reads CATSGAGTSGGRQYF. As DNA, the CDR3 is TGTGCCACCAGTGGGGCCGGGACTAGCGGGGGCCGGCAGTACTTC.

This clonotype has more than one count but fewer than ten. CDR3 DNA sequence: TGCAGTGCAGCACCGGCCCCCAATCAGCCCCAGCATTTT. Its protein is CSAAPAPNQPQHF. The V call is TRBV20-1, the J call TRBJ1-5; D is ambiguous. V was pared by 6 bases and J by 3 bases, with 12 bases between. CDR3 length: 13 amino acids. CDR1 is DFQATT and CDR2 is SNEGSKA in the germline V gene (reference sequence).

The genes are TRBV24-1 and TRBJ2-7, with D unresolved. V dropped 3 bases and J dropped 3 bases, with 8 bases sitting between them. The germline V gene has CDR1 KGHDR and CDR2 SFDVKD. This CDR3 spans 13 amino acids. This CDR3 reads CATSDPNSYEQYF. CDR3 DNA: TGTGCCACCAGTGATCCAAACAGCTACGAGCAGTACTTC.

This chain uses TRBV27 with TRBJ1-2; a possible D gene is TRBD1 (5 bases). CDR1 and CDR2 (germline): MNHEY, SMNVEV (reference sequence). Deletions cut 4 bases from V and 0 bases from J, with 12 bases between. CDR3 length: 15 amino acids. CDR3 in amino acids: CASSSLGGANYGYTF. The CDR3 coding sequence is TGTGCCAGCAGTTCCCTCGGGGGGGCTAACTATGGCTACACCTTC.

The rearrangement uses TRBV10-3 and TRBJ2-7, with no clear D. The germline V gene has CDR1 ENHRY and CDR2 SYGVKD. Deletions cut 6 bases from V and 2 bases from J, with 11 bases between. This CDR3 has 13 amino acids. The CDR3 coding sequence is TGTGCCATCAGCGAGAATGGGGCCTACGAGCAGTACTTC. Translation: CAISENGAYEQYF.

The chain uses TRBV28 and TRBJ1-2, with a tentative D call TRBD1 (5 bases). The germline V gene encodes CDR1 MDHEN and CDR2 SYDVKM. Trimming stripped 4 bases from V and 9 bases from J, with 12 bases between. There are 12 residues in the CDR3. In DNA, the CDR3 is TGTGCCAGCAGTTCCAGCAGGGTCAGCTACACCTTC. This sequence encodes CASSSSRVSYTF.

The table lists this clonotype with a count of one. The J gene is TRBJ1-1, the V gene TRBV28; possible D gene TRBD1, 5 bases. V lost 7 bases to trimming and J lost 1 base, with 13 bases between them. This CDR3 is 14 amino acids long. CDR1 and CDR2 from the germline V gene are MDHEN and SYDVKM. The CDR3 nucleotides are TGTGCCAGCATAACACCCGGACAGAACACTGAAGCTTTCTTT. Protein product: CASITPGQNTEAFF.

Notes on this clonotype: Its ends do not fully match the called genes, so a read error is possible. CDR3 amino acids: CASSPPPLF. CDR3 nucleotide sequence: TGTGCCAGCAGTCCCCCTCCCCTCTTT. The chain combines TRBV7-9 with TRBJ1-1, with D uncertain. Germline assignment: CDR1 SEHNR and CDR2 FQNEAQ (reference sequence). CDR3 length: 9 residues.

The chain's CDR3 is CASSSNRGYEQYF. The DNA for the CDR3 is TGTGCCAGCAGTTCCAACAGGGGGTACGAGCAGTACTTC. The chain carries TRBV28 and TRBJ2-7; 8 nucleotides line up with TRBD1. Unmatched junction bases numbered 3, after V lost 4 bases and J lost 4 bases. Per the germline V gene, CDR1 is MDHEN and CDR2 is SYDVKM. CDR3 size: 13 residues.

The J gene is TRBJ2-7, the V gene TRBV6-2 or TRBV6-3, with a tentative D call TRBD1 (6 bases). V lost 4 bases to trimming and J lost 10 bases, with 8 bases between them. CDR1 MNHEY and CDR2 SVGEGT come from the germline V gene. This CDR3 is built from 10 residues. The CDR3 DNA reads TGTGCCAGCAGTTTCGGGACACAGTACTTC. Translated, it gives CASSFGTQYF.